One sample yielded the 15 T cell receptor beta chains listed below, sequenced in a study of response to subunit inactivated influenza vaccine. TCRdb reprocessed the RT-PCR reads via MiXCR and lists one record per CDR3 protein. This sample carries almost 600,000 distinct CDR3 sequences, around 15% of them seen once, and the ten largest clones take over 8.5%. This specimen was PBMCs from blood, taken about 13 days after vaccination. The receptors were gathered from a man aged 45 to 65 who received an inactivated influenza vaccine.

V gene TRBV7-9 combines with J gene TRBJ1-6, with a tentative D call TRBD1 (6 bases). The CDR3 spans 17 residues. In germline, CDR1 is SEHNR, CDR2 FQNEAQ (reference sequence). V lost 5 bases, J lost 5 bases, and 19 bases lay in between. The CDR3 loop reads CASSPSPGQRNNSPLHF. CDR3 in DNA: TGTGCCAGCAGCCCCAGCCCTGGACAGAGGAATAATTCACCCCTCCACTTT.

The J gene is TRBJ2-1, the V gene TRBV4-2; 7 nucleotides align to TRBD2. V dropped 0 bases and J dropped 8; count of bases not matched to a gene: 4. The CDR3 loop spans 14 amino acids. In germline, CDR1 is LGHNA, CDR2 YNFKEQ. CDR3 residues: CASSQDGGGDEQFF. DNA of the CDR3: TGTGCCAGCAGCCAAGATGGGGGAGGGGATGAGCAGTTCTTC.

The V gene is TRBV11-2, the J gene TRBJ1-1; D gene uncertain. Trimming shortened V by 8 bases and J by 2 bases, and 24 bases separated the two germline ends. Germline loops: CDR1 SGHAT, CDR2 FQNNGV. This CDR3 is built from 17 residues. CDR3 DNA: TGTGCCAGCTCCCTAAACGGTCCTTGGCAGATAAACACTGAAGCTTTCTTT. Protein: CASSLNGPWQINTEAFF.

The chain is built from TRBV27 and TRBJ1-2; 8 bases fit TRBD1. CDR1 and CDR2 (germline): MNHEY, SMNVEV (reference sequence). J was trimmed by 4 bases and V by 2 bases; bases with no gene match: 6. The CDR3 has 15 amino acids. The CDR3 region has the DNA TGTGCCAGCAGTTTAAAAACCGGACAGGGCTATGGCTACACCTTC. This translates into CASSLKTGQGYGYTF.

This clonotype has ten or more counts. The rearrangement uses TRBV12-3 or TRBV12-4 and TRBJ1-2; TRBD1 aligns across 10 bases. The CDR3 spans 15 residues. J was trimmed by 5 bases and V by 5 bases; bases with no gene match: 8. CDR3 sequence (DNA): TGTGCCAGCAGTACCGGACAGGGGGGGACTTATGGCTACACCTTC. It codes for CASSTGQGGTYGYTF.

As to this clonotype: A much larger clonotype is one base distant, so this may be a read error. The chain links TRBV5-1 to TRBJ2-7; unclear D gene. Germline loops: CDR1 SGHRS, CDR2 YFSETQ. The V end was cut by 0 bases, the J end by 0 bases, with 4 bases between. The CDR3 is made up of 13 amino acids. CDR3 residues: CASSLVVSYEQYF. The CDR3 DNA reads as TGCGCCAGCAGCTTGGTTGTCTCCTACGAGCAGTACTTC.

V gene TRBV2 combines with J gene TRBJ1-6, with 7 bases matching TRBD1. The germline CDR1 and CDR2 sequences are SNHLY and FYNNEI. The CDR3 runs to 16 residues. With V trimmed by 6 bases and J by 7 bases, 12 bases remained unmatched. CDR3 DNA sequence: TGTGCCAGCAGGCACCGCACAGGGGTGGGCAATTCACCCCTCCACTTT. Its translation: CASRHRTGVGNSPLHF.

V gene TRBV4-1 combines with J gene TRBJ2-3, with 9 nucleotides matching TRBD2. Germline V CDR1 and CDR2: MGHRA, YSYEKL. This CDR3 region has 19 residues. V lost 2 bases and J lost 2; bases outside the gene matches: 14. The CDR3 region is CASSQFGPVAGEITDTQYF. The CDR3 nucleotides are TGCGCCAGCAGCCAATTCGGGCCTGTAGCGGGGGAGATCACAGATACGCAGTATTTT.

This clonotype was found once. The J gene is TRBJ1-6, the V gene TRBV28; D not resolved. The V end was cut by 1 base, the J end by 10 bases, with 2 bases between. Germline V gene sequence: CDR1 MDHEN, CDR2 SYDVKM. The CDR3 sequence is 11 residues long. The DNA for the CDR3 is TGTGCCAGCAGTTTATACTCACCCCTCCACTTT. It is translated as CASSLYSPLHF.

The table lists this clonotype with many counts. The chain has TRBV12-3 or TRBV12-4 and TRBJ2-5; D is unresolved. The CDR3 is made up of 12 amino acids. V lost 6 bases and J lost 7, with 12 bases in between. CDR3 loop: CASRPTPGTQYF. In DNA form, the CDR3 reads TGTGCCAGCAGGCCGACCCCAGGGACCCAGTACTTC.

This clonotype has just a few counts. The genes are TRBV5-1 and TRBJ2-7; D may be TRBD2 (6 bases). The CDR3 is 13 amino acids. Germline values: CDR1 SGHRS, CDR2 YFSETQ. Trimming pared 4 bases from V and 4 bases from J, leaving 12 bases between. The CDR3 coding sequence is TGCGCCAGCAGCACCGGTGGAGGGTACGAGCAGTACTTC. It translates to CASSTGGGYEQYF.

The chain links TRBV7-2 to TRBJ1-1; the D gene is possibly TRBD1 (6 bases). The CDR3 runs to 16 residues. The V gene lost 2 bases and the J gene lost 4 bases, with 17 bases spanning the gap. The germline CDR1 and CDR2 sequences are SGHTA and FQGNSA. The CDR3 reads CASSLFGGGAGTEAFF. CDR3 nucleotide sequence: TGTGCCAGCAGCTTATTCGGGGGGGGCGCAGGCACTGAAGCTTTCTTT.

This clonotype was counted at least ten times. The chain joins TRBV29-1 to TRBJ2-7; TRBD2 might be the D (6 bases). The V gene's germline CDR1 is SQVTM and CDR2 ANQGSEA. The length of the CDR3 is 13 residues. The V gene lost 4 bases and the J gene lost 3 bases, with 13 bases spanning the gap. CDR3 bases: TGCAGCGTTGCTCGGGACTCCCACTACGAGCAGTACTTC. The encoded protein is CSVARDSHYEQYF.

This clonotype came up a few times. This rearrangement joins TRBV4-2 to TRBJ2-7; D gene uncertain. This CDR3 spans 11 amino acids. The ends were cut back, 1 base at V and 12 bases at J, with 10 bases in the middle. Germline V gene data show CDR1 as LGHNA and CDR2 as YNFKEQ. The CDR3 DNA reads TGTGCCAGCAGCCAAGGAGAAGAAGCGTACTTC. Protein product: CASSQGEEAYF.

This clonotype was recorded at least ten times. The chain is built from TRBV7-2 and TRBJ1-1; D may be TRBD1 (5 bases). This CDR3 is built from 15 residues. CDR1 and CDR2 (germline): SGHTA, FQGNSA. With 5 bases removed from V and 1 base from J, the gap between germline ends came to 14 bases. The DNA of the CDR3 is TGTGCCAGCAGCCTGAAGGGGCAGAGGAACACTGAAGCTTTCTTT. Protein product: CASSLKGQRNTEAFF.